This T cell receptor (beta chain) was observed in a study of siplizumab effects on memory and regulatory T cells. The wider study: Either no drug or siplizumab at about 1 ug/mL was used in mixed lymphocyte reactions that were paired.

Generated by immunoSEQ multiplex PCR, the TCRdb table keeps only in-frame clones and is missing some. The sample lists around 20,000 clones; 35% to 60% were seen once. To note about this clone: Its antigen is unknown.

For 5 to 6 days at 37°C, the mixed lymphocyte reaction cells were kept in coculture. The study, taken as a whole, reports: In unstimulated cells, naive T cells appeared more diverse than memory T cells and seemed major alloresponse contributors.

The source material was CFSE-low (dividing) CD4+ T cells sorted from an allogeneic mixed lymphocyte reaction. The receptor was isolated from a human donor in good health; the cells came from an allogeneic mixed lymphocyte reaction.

The CDR3 region is CASSQSRRSNSPLHF. The CDR3 region has the DNA TGCGCCAGCAGCCAATCGCGACGGTCAAATTCACCCCTCCACTTT. V gene TRBV4-3 combines with J gene TRBJ1-6; D gene unclear. V dropped 2 bases and J dropped 7 bases, with 12 bases sitting between them. Germline assignment: CDR1 LGHNA and CDR2 YSLEER. The CDR3 has 15 amino acids.